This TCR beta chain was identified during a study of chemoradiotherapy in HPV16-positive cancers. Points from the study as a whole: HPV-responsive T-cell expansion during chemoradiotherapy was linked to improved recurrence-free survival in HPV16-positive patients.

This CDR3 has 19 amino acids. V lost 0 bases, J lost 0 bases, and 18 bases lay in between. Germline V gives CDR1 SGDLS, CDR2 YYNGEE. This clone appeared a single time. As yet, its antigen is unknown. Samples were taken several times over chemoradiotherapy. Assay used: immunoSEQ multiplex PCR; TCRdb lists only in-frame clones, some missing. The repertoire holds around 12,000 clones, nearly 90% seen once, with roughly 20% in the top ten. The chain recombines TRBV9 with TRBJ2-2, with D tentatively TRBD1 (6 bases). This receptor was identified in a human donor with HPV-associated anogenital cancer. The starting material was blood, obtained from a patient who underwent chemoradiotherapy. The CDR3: CASSVEDRPRPSNTGELFF. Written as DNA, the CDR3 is TGTGCCAGCAGCGTAGAGGACAGACCCAGACCTTCGAACACCGGGGAGCTGTTTTTT. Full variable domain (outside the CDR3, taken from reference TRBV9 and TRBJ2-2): DSGVTQTPKHLITATGQRVTLRCSPRSGDLSVYWYQQSLDQGLQFLIQYYNGEERAKGNILERFSAQQFPDLHSELNLSSLELGDSALYFCASSVEDRPRPSNTGELFFGEGSRLTVL.